This T cell receptor (beta chain) was found in a study of graft-versus-host responses after intestinal transplantation. The overall study: Transplant types were multivisceral, liver-intestinal, or isolated intestinal. Recipients uniformly received anti-thymocyte globulin induction, followed by tacrolimus and steroids for 2 to 4 years. General study results and limits: Levels of circulating GvH clones at their peak were associated with early post-transplant HvG declines. Recipient marrow contained GvH clones, some of which appeared first in ileum or blood.

Here immunoSEQ multiplex PCR was the method, and the copy in TCRdb shows in-frame clones only, minus some. The table has 65,000 to 90,000 clones, under 95% seen once; the top ten hold 7.6%. Concerning this clone itself: Its antigen is unidentified.

CDR1 and CDR2 (germline): GTSNPN, SVGIG (reference sequence). V lost 5 bases, J lost 4 bases, and 3 bases stayed unmatched. The CDR3 is 14 amino acids. The V and J genes are TRBV30 and TRBJ2-6; 9 nucleotides match TRBD1. The source was unstimulated CD8+ T cells sorted from spleen or lymph node cells, collected before transplant. This clonotype originated in a human donor who was the organ donor for an intestinal transplant. In nucleotides, the CDR3 is TGTGCCTGGGGGACAGGGACAGGGGCCAACGTCCTGACTTTC. It is translated as CAWGTGTGANVLTF.